The TCR beta chain described here comes from a study of identical twins. Study-wide findings and caveats: Monozygotic twin pairs showed more out-of-frame TCR alpha sharing than models estimated. Sequences that were beta out-of-frame showed weaker excess twin sharing.

The length of the CDR3 is 12 residues. The germline gives CDR1 SGHRS, CDR2 YFSETQ. A universal primer binding site was introduced by template switching. The final cDNA contained unique molecular identifiers. Each CDR3 protein is one row after TCRdb ran MiXCR on the 5' RACE reads. The repertoire consists of some 690,000 distinct CDR3 sequences, with 20% to 25% occurring once and the leading ten covering about 4.5%. This clonotype has a count of ten or more. Its specificity is unknown. One end of the junction fails to match germline, which may point to a read error. These data were also reused for a study on T cells expressing NK-cell markers. That source notes: Within the sequenced cohort of eight donors, seven exhibited HCMV seropositivity and one was seronegative.

This receptor was obtained from a woman between 18 and 30 years old in good health. V and J are TRBV5-1 and TRBJ2-7; D tentatively fits TRBD1 or TRBD2 (6 bases each). The sequencing input was PBMCs. The CDR3 protein is CASSLGGYEQYF. The CDR3 bases are TGTGCCAGCAGCTTAGGGGGGTACGAGCAGTACTTC.